A selection of T cell receptor beta chains follows, all from one sample in a study of chronic HIV infection and antiretroviral therapy. TCRdb called the 5' RACE reads again in MiXCR, with one record for every CDR3 protein. Counted here are roughly 50,000 distinct CDR3 sequences, approximately 20% occurring once; the ten biggest clones make up 2.8%. Sequenced: peripheral blood. All receptors come from an adult who had HIV and had not received antiretroviral therapy, or was an uninfected healthy control (not recorded which). Each CDR3 is given with its conserved first and last residue. A D gene is named only where the DNA matches it firmly. Clone sizes are given selectively: once, few, many, or a class where the clone is expanded.

CDR3nt: TGTGCCAGCAGCTTCAGATGGCGAGGGAGGCTACAAGAGACCCAGTACTTC
CDR3aa: CASSFRWRGRLQETQYF
j_gene: TRBJ2-5
abundance: few
d_gene: NA
v_gene: TRBV13

CDR3nt: TGTGCCAGCAGCCAGCTAGCGGGTGAATACGAGCAGTACTTC
CDR3aa: CASSQLAGEYEQYF
j_gene: TRBJ2-7
abundance: NA
d_gene: TRBD2
v_gene: TRBV3-1

CDR3nt: TGCGCCAGCAGCTTGGGAAGCTGGGATTCACCCCTCCACTTT
CDR3aa: CASSLGSWDSPLHF
j_gene: TRBJ1-6
abundance: many
d_gene: NA
v_gene: TRBV5-1

CDR3nt: TGTGCCAGCAGCCCAAGCGACAGGGTCTCCTACAATGAGCAGTTCTTC
CDR3aa: CASSPSDRVSYNEQFF
j_gene: TRBJ2-1
abundance: NA
d_gene: TRBD1
v_gene: TRBV7-9

CDR3nt: TGTGCCAGCAGTGACTCCGGAGCCAAAAACATTCAGTACTTC
CDR3aa: CASSDSGAKNIQYF
j_gene: TRBJ2-4
abundance: NA
d_gene: NA
v_gene: TRBV2

CDR3nt: TGCAGTGCTAGGCCGGGACTAGCGGGAGGGCCAGGGCAGTTCTTC
CDR3aa: CSARPGLAGGPGQFF
j_gene: TRBJ2-1
abundance: many
d_gene: TRBD2
v_gene: TRBV20-1

CDR3nt: TGTGCCAGCAGCTTGTGGGGGACAAGGACCTACGAGCAGTACTTC
CDR3aa: CASSLWGTRTYEQYF
j_gene: TRBJ2-7
abundance: few
d_gene: NA
v_gene: TRBV5-6

CDR3nt: TGTGCCAGCAGTTCCCGAGGGGGCCTCTCCTACGAGCAGTACTTC
CDR3aa: CASSSRGGLSYEQYF
j_gene: TRBJ2-7
abundance: NA
d_gene: TRBD1
v_gene: TRBV28

CDR3nt: TGCGCCAGCAGCTTGGATCCAGGGATGAACACTGAAGCTTTCTTT
CDR3aa: CASSLDPGMNTEAFF
j_gene: TRBJ1-1
abundance: few
d_gene: NA
v_gene: TRBV5-1

CDR3nt: TGTGCCAGCAGTGAAGTTGTCAGGGGATCCGGCTACACCTTC
CDR3aa: CASSEVVRGSGYTF
j_gene: TRBJ1-2
abundance: once
d_gene: NA
v_gene: TRBV6-1

CDR3nt: TGTGCCAGCAGCTTAGGGGTCGTGCAGGGGGCGGCCGGGGAGCTGTTTTTT
CDR3aa: CASSLGVVQGAAGELFF
j_gene: TRBJ2-2
abundance: few
d_gene: TRBD1
v_gene: TRBV11-2

CDR3nt: TGCGCCAGCAGCCAGCAAGCGGGAGCAGGTACCGGGGAGCTGTTTTTT
CDR3aa: CASSQQAGAGTGELFF
j_gene: TRBJ2-2
abundance: NA
d_gene: TRBD2
v_gene: TRBV4-1

CDR3nt: TGTGCCAGCACTCCTAAGGGGGGCCGGGAGCTGTTTTTT
CDR3aa: CASTPKGGRELFF
j_gene: TRBJ2-2
abundance: NA
d_gene: NA
v_gene: TRBV28

CDR3nt: TGCGCCAGCAGTGAGCCGGGGACAGGGGGATATGGCTACACCTTC
CDR3aa: CASSEPGTGGYGYTF
j_gene: TRBJ1-2
abundance: NA
d_gene: TRBD1
v_gene: TRBV10-2

CDR3nt: TGCAGTGCTAAAGGCCTAGCGGTCTACAATGAGCAGTTCTTC
CDR3aa: CSAKGLAVYNEQFF
j_gene: TRBJ2-1
abundance: NA
d_gene: TRBD2
v_gene: TRBV20-1

CDR3nt: TGCTCCAGCAGCTTGGCGGGGTGGGCAGATACGCAGTATTTT
CDR3aa: CSSSLAGWADTQYF
j_gene: TRBJ2-3
abundance: NA
d_gene: NA
v_gene: TRBV5-1

CDR3nt: TGCAGCGTTGGGGAGGGGGCCTACAATGAGCAGTTCTTC
CDR3aa: CSVGEGAYNEQFF
j_gene: TRBJ2-1
abundance: few
d_gene: NA
v_gene: TRBV29-1

CDR3nt: TGCGCCAGTACGGCGGGGGCCGCGAACACCGGGGAGCTGTTTTTT
CDR3aa: CASTAGAANTGELFF
j_gene: TRBJ2-2
abundance: NA
d_gene: NA
v_gene: TRBV5-1

CDR3nt: TGCAGGGGGAGGGACAGCCCCACTGAAGCTTTCTTT
CDR3aa: CRGRDSPTEAFF
j_gene: TRBJ1-1
abundance: many
d_gene: TRBD1
v_gene: TRBV29-1

CDR3nt: TGCGCCAGCAGCTTGGCCGGGACTAGCAGCGAGACCCAGTACTTC
CDR3aa: CASSLAGTSSETQYF
j_gene: TRBJ2-5
abundance: NA
d_gene: TRBD2
v_gene: TRBV5-1

CDR3nt: TGCAGCGTCCCTACGGGGGGGCTGGAAGATACGCAGTATTTT
CDR3aa: CSVPTGGLEDTQYF
j_gene: TRBJ2-3
abundance: few
d_gene: TRBD2
v_gene: TRBV29-1

CDR3nt: TGTGCCAGCAGTTTCGGGACAGGGGCCCAGCCCCAGCATTTT
CDR3aa: CASSFGTGAQPQHF
j_gene: TRBJ1-5
abundance: once
d_gene: TRBD1
v_gene: TRBV28

CDR3nt: TGTGCCAGCAGCGTCGGACAGAGGATCACAGATACGCAGTATTTT
CDR3aa: CASSVGQRITDTQYF
j_gene: TRBJ2-3
abundance: few
d_gene: NA
v_gene: TRBV9

CDR3nt: TGTGCCTCTGACCCGACAGGCTCTGGAAACACCATATATTTT
CDR3aa: CASDPTGSGNTIYF
j_gene: TRBJ1-3
abundance: few
d_gene: NA
v_gene: TRBV28

CDR3nt: TGCAGTGCTAGAGAAGACATCAGCTCTGGAAACACCATATATTTT
CDR3aa: CSAREDISSGNTIYF
j_gene: TRBJ1-3
abundance: NA
d_gene: NA
v_gene: TRBV20-1

CDR3nt: TGTGCCAGCACCCGGACAGGGGCCAACTATGGCTACACCTTC
CDR3aa: CASTRTGANYGYTF
j_gene: TRBJ1-2
abundance: few
d_gene: TRBD1
v_gene: TRBV3-1

CDR3nt: TGTGCCAGCAGCGCGGGACTAGCGGGAGTTACAGATACGCAGTATTTT
CDR3aa: CASSAGLAGVTDTQYF
j_gene: TRBJ2-3
abundance: NA
d_gene: TRBD2
v_gene: TRBV7-9

CDR3nt: TGCAGTGCTCCAGACAGGGCCTATGGCTACACCTTC
CDR3aa: CSAPDRAYGYTF
j_gene: TRBJ1-2
abundance: NA
d_gene: TRBD1
v_gene: TRBV20-1

CDR3nt: TGTGGTTGCCAGGGGCAAGAGACCCAGTACTTC
CDR3aa: CGCQGQETQYF
j_gene: TRBJ2-5
abundance: NA
d_gene: NA
v_gene: TRBV28

CDR3nt: TGTGCCAGCAGTTTCTTTGGGTCAGATACGCAGTATTTT
CDR3aa: CASSFFGSDTQYF
j_gene: TRBJ2-3
abundance: many
d_gene: NA
v_gene: TRBV28

CDR3nt: TGTGCCAGCAGCTTAAAGCGGAATGAGCAGTTCTTC
CDR3aa: CASSLKRNEQFF
j_gene: TRBJ2-1
abundance: NA
d_gene: NA
v_gene: TRBV7-2

CDR3nt: TGTGCCAGCAGCTGGGGACAGGACTCCTACAATGAGCAGTTCTTC
CDR3aa: CASSWGQDSYNEQFF
j_gene: TRBJ2-1
abundance: NA
d_gene: TRBD1
v_gene: TRBV5-4

CDR3nt: TGTGCCAGCTCACTCTTCGGTGGGTCAGGGGCGATCTCCTACGAGCAGTACTTC
CDR3aa: CASSLFGGSGAISYEQYF
j_gene: TRBJ2-7
abundance: NA
d_gene: NA
v_gene: TRBV18

CDR3nt: TGTGCCAGCAGCTCCGACAGGTACACTGAAGCTTTCTTT
CDR3aa: CASSSDRYTEAFF
j_gene: TRBJ1-1
abundance: NA
d_gene: NA
v_gene: TRBV5-6

CDR3nt: TGCAGCGTTGGGGGACTAGCCAAAAACATTCAGTACTTC
CDR3aa: CSVGGLAKNIQYF
j_gene: TRBJ2-4
abundance: few
d_gene: NA
v_gene: TRBV29-1

CDR3nt: TGCAGCGTTGGGTTCGGACAGGGACCCTACGAGCAGTACTTC
CDR3aa: CSVGFGQGPYEQYF
j_gene: TRBJ2-7
abundance: few
d_gene: TRBD1
v_gene: TRBV29-1